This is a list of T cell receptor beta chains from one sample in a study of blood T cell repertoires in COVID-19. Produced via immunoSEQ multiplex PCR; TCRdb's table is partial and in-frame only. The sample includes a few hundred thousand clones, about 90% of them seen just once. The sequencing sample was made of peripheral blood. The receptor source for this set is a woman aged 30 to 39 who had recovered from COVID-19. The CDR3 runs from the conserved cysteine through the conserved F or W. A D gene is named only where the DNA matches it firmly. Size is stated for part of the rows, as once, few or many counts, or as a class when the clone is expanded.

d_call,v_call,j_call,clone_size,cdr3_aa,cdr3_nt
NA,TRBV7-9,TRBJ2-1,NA,CASRALGAYNEQFF,TGTGCCAGCAGGGCACTAGGAGCCTACAATGAGCAGTTCTTC
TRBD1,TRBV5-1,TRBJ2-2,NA,CASSGDRGNTGELFF,TGCGCCAGCAGCGGGGACAGGGGGAACACCGGGGAGCTGTTTTTT
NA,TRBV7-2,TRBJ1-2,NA,CASSPGLYQSSNYGYTF,TGTGCCAGCAGCCCTGGGTTGTATCAGTCTAGTAACTATGGCTACACCTTC
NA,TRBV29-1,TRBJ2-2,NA,CSVEDPTEDTGELFF,TGCAGCGTTGAAGATCCGACAGAAGACACCGGGGAGCTGTTTTTT
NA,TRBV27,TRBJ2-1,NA,CASSFAGFYNEQFF,TGTGCCAGCAGTTTTGCGGGTTTCTACAATGAGCAGTTCTTC
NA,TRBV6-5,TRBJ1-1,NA,CASSYSRTDMNTEAFF,TGTGCCAGCAGTTACTCGAGGACTGACATGAACACTGAAGCTTTCTTT
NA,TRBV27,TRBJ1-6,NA,CASSFRQSGSPLHF,TGTGCCAGCAGTTTTAGACAGTCCGGTTCACCCCTCCACTTT
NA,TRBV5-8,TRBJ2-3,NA,CASSLGVADTQYF,TGTGCCAGCAGCTTGGGAGTAGCTGATACGCAGTATTTT
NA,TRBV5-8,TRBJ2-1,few,CASTLSINRVGNEQFF,TGTGCCAGCACCCTATCCATCAATCGAGTCGGCAATGAGCAGTTCTTC
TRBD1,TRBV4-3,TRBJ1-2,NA,CASSQGPSGGYGYTF,TGCGCCAGCAGCCAAGGTCCGTCAGGGGGCTATGGCTACACCTTC
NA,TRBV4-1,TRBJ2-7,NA,CASSQVTGDDPEQYF,TGCGCCAGCAGCCAAGTTACGGGAGACGACCCCGAGCAGTACTTC
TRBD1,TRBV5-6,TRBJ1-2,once,CASSPGGTGGYYGYTF,TGTGCCAGCAGCCCGGGAGGGACAGGGGGATATTATGGCTACACCTTC
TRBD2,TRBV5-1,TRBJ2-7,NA,CASSLRAGGYEQYF,TGCGCCAGCAGCTTGAGAGCGGGAGGGTACGAGCAGTACTTC
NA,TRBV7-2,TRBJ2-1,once,CASSPQGPGDNEQFF,TGTGCCAGCAGCCCTCAGGGCCCCGGCGACAATGAGCAGTTCTTC
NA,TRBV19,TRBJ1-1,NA,CASRAGTNTEAFF,TGTGCCAGTAGGGCAGGTACGAACACTGAAGCTTTCTTT
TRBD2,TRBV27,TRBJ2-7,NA,CASSFGTSVYEQYF,TGTGCCAGCAGTTTCGGGACTAGCGTCTACGAGCAGTACTTC
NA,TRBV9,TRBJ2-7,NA,CASSVEGYRGYEQYF,TGTGCCAGCAGCGTTGAGGGTTATAGAGGCTACGAGCAGTACTTC
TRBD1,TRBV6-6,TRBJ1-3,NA,CASSTRTGNGNTIYF,TGTGCCAGCAGTACCAGGACAGGGAATGGAAACACCATATATTTT
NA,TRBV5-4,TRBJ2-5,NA,CASSPRGGVREETQYF,TGTGCCAGCAGCCCGAGGGGGGGAGTGCGAGAAGAGACCCAGTACTTC
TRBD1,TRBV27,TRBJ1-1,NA,CASSFLGQGVMNTEAFF,TGTGCCAGCAGTTTTCTAGGACAGGGGGTAATGAACACTGAAGCTTTCTTT
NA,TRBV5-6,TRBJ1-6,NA,CASSLGQNSPLHF,TGTGCCAGCAGCCTAGGACAGAATTCACCCCTCCACTTT
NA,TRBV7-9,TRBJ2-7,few,CASSLDSSYEQYF,TGTGCCAGCAGCTTGGACAGCTCCTACGAGCAGTACTTC